A single TCR beta chain is shown here with its context. Generated by immunoSEQ multiplex PCR, the TCRdb table keeps only in-frame clones and is missing some. The repertoire holds some 97,000 clones, with approximately 84% as singletons. The data stem from a study of control samples from healthy donors and cancer patients. The length of the CDR3 is 15 residues. J lost 5 bases, V lost 1 base, and 4 bases had no gene match. Germline-derived CDR1 and CDR2 are SGHTS and YDEGEE. The V call is TRBV5-8, the J call TRBJ1-5; 9 nucleotides agree with TRBD1. The sequenced sample consisted of blood. The clonotype was recovered from a woman between 50 and 59 years old in good health. The CDR3 sequence: CASSLLGQGHQPQHF. DNA of the CDR3: TGTGCCAGCAGCTTGCTGGGACAGGGTCATCAGCCCCAGCATTTT.